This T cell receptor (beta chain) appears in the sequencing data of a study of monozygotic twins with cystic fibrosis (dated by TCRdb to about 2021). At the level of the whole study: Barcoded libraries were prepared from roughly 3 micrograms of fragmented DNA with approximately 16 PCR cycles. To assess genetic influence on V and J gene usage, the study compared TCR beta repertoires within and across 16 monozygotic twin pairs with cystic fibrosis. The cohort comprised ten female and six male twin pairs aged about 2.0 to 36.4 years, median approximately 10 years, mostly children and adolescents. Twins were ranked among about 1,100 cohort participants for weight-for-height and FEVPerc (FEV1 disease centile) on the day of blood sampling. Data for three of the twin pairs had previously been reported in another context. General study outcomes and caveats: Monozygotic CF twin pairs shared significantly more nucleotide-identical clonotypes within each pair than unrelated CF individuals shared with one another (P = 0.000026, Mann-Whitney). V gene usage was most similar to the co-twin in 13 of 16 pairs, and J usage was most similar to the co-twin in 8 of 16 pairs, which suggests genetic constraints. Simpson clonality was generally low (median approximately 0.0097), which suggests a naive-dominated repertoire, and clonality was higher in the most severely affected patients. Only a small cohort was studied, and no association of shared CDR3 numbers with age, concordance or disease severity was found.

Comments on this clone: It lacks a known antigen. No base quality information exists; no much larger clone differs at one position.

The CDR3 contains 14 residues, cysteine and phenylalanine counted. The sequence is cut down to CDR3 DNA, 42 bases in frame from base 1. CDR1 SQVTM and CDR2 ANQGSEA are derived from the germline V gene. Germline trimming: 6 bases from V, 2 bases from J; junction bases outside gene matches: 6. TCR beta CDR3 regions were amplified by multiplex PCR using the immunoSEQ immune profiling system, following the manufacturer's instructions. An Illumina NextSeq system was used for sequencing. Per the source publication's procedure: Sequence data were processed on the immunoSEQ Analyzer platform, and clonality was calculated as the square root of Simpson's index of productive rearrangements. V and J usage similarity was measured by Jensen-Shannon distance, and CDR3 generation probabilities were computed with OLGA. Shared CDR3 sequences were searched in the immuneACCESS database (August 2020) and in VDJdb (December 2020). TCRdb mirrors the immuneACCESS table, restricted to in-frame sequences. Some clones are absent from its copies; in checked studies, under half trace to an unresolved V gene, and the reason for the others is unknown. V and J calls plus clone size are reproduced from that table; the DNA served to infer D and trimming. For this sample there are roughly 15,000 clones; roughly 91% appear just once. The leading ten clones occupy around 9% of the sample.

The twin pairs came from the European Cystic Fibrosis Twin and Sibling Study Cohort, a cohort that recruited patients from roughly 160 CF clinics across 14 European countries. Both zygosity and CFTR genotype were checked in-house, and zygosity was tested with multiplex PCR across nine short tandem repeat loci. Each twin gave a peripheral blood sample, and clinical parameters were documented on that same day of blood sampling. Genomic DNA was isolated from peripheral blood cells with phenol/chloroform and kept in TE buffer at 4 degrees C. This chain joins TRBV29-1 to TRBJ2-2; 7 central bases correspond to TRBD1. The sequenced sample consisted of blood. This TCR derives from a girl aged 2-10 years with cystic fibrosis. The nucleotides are TGCAGCGTAGCCGGGACAGATAACACCGGGGAGCTGTTTTTT. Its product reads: CSVAGTDNTGELFF.